The entry that follows covers one TCR beta chain sequence. These data come from a study of blood T cell repertoires in COVID-19. The overall study: Italy, Spain and the United States were the sources of the convalescent and acute COVID-19 samples. PBMCs, B-cell-depleted T cells, or T cells were the source of the cDNA or gDNA that made up the material.

Per the original data handling: Amplified reference gene primers provided the basis for estimating nucleated cell counts. The protocol was immunoSEQ multiplex PCR, while the TCRdb copy is restricted to in-frame clones and leaves out a portion. The DNA gave D and trimming, while V, J and clone size come from that table. Among about 140,000 clones listed, about 86% were seen once. The CDR3 runs 13 residues. CDR1 MNHNS and CDR2 SASEGT come from the germline V gene. The V gene lost 1 base and the J gene lost 8 bases, with 11 bases spanning the gap. The specimen was peripheral blood. The receptor was isolated from a woman aged 55-70 years with acute or convalescent COVID-19. This rearrangement joins TRBV6-1 to TRBJ1-1; TRBD1 is a possible D gene (6 bases). CDR3 nucleotide sequence: TGTGCCAGCAGTGAAGTAAACAGGGCGGAAGCTTTCTTT. It is translated as CASSEVNRAEAFF.